Listed here is a single T cell receptor (beta chain). Its antigen is still unknown. This CDR3 is built from 15 residues. CDR1 MNHEY and CDR2 SVGAGI come from the germline V gene. J gave up 5 bases and V 6 bases, and 8 bases lay outside the gene matches. Vbeta (60) and Jbeta (13) primers were used in the PCR. Here immunoSEQ multiplex PCR was the method, and the copy in TCRdb shows in-frame clones only, minus some. Of 100,000 to 150,000 clones in the sample, approximately 78% were seen once. The sample belongs to a study of cytomegalovirus exposure and HLA in healthy donors. Overall study findings and caveats: Rarity held for most TCR sequences, but there were some public TCRs that occurred in many donors. A list of 164 TCR beta chains associated with cytomegalovirus was given.

The J gene is TRBJ1-5, the V gene TRBV6-5; 9 bases match TRBD1. Sequenced sample: PBMCs. The origin of this receptor is a woman aged 30 to 39 in good health and CMV-seronegative. The CDR3 spells CASRPQGAAYQPQHF. For the CDR3, the DNA is TGTGCCAGCAGACCACAGGGGGCGGCCTATCAGCCCCAGCATTTT.